This T cell receptor beta chain was recovered during a study of shared clonotypes between healthy human individuals. Study in general: Two female and a few male donors aged 18 to 49 were enrolled.

Genomic DNA (from each subset) was split evenly across several immunoSEQ plates. Data came from immunoSEQ multiplex PCR; TCRdb stores just in-frame clones and leaves some out. The data contain about half a million clones, 65% to 80% of them singletons. Study findings and constraints: The donor pool, a small one, limited the genetic and exposure-history diversity represented. Clonotype sharing among donors, it was expected, would be affected by sequencing depth.

Comment on this clone: Its specificity is unknown.

From germline, CDR1 is SGHNT and CDR2 YYREEE (reference sequence). Trimming stripped 2 bases from V and 10 bases from J, with 11 bases between. The CDR3 sequence is 12 residues long. The V call is TRBV5-4, the J call TRBJ2-3; unclear D gene. This receptor was obtained from a woman in her thirties or forties in good health. Some clones in this sample may be carry-over from other donors' samples. The specimen was PBMCs. Here the CDR3 reads CASSLASSAQYF. The CDR3 DNA reads as TGTGCCAGCAGCTTAGCGTCTAGTGCGCAGTATTTT.